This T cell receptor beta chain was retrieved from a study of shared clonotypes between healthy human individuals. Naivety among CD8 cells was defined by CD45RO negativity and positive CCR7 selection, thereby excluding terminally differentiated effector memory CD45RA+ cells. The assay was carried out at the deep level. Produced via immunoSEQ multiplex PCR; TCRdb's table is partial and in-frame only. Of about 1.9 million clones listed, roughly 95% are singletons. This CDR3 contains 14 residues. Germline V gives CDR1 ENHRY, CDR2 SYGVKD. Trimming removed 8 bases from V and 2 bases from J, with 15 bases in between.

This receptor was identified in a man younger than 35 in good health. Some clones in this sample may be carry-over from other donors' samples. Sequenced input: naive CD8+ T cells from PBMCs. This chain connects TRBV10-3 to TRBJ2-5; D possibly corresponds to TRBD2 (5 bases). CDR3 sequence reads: CAISGSGGQETQYF. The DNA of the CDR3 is TGTGCCATCTCGGGGTCGGGCGGACAAGAGACCCAGTACTTC.